One and the same sample provided the 29 T cell receptor beta chains below, sequenced in a study of blood T cell repertoires in COVID-19. The data were produced by immunoSEQ multiplex PCR, yet TCRdb's version contains in-frame clones alone and is incomplete. The table shows roughly 200,000 clones, with around 89% occurring only once. The source material was peripheral blood. The origin of the receptors is a man aged 35 to 55 with active or convalescent COVID-19.

The V call is TRBV3-1 (or the pseudogene TRBV3-2), the J call TRBJ1-3; TRBD1 is a possible D gene (5 bases). Trimming pared 1 base from V and 2 bases from J, leaving 6 bases between. This CDR3 is built from 14 residues. Germline CDR1 LGHDT, CDR2 YNNKEL (reference sequence). Written as DNA, the CDR3 is TGTGCCAGCAGCCAAGGCAGGGCTGGAAACACCATATATTTT. It translates to CASSQGRAGNTIYF.

A single count supports this clone. V and J are TRBV5-4 and TRBJ2-2, with D possibly TRBD2 on 5 matching bases. V shed 0 bases and J shed 3 bases, with 15 bases lying between them. Germline V CDR1 and CDR2: SGHNT, YYREEE (reference sequence). The CDR3 covers 17 residues. CDR3 nucleotides: TGTGCCAGCAGCTTGGGGGCGGGCCATCCATACACCGGGGAGCTGTTTTTT. Amino acids: CASSLGAGHPYTGELFF. Based on the CDR3 plus reference TRBV5-4 and TRBJ2-2, the full variable domain is ETGVTQSPTHLIKTRGQQVTLRCSSQSGHNTVSWYQQALGQGPQFIFQYYREEENGRGNFPPRFSGLQFPNYSSELNVNALELDDSALYLCASSLGAGHPYTGELFFGEGSRLTVL.

The J gene is TRBJ2-7, the V gene TRBV27, with 10 positions matching TRBD1. J was trimmed by 6 bases and V by 2 bases; bases with no gene match: 7. Germline V gene sequence: CDR1 MNHEY, CDR2 SMNVEV (reference sequence). The CDR3 runs 15 residues. The CDR3 spells CASSLAGQGVVEQYF. The CDR3 DNA is TGTGCCAGCAGTTTAGCCGGACAGGGGGTAGTCGAGCAGTACTTC.

V usage is TRBV7-6 and J usage is TRBJ1-5; D ambiguous. Per germline, CDR1 SGHVS and CDR2 FNYEAQ. V was cut by 2 bases and J by 6 bases, with 8 bases left in between. The CDR3 is made up of 13 amino acids. DNA for the CDR3: TGTGCCAGCAGCTTACCGGGTGGTCAGCCCCAGCATTTT. It translates to CASSLPGGQPQHF.

The chain links TRBV5-1 to TRBJ2-2; D unresolved. CDR1 is SGHRS and CDR2 is YFSETQ in the germline V gene. CDR3 length: 13 residues. Trimming stripped 1 base from V and 3 bases from J, with 4 bases between. DNA for the CDR3: TGCGCCAGCAGCTTGCTCGACACCGGGGAGCTGTTTTTT. Its translation is CASSLLDTGELFF.

This clone occurred once. The V and J genes are TRBV5-5 and TRBJ2-5, with 10 positions matching TRBD1. This CDR3 is 15 amino acids long. The germline CDR1 and CDR2 sequences are SGHKS and YYEKEE (reference sequence). V gave up 4 bases and J gave up 1 base; unmatched junction bases: 4. Here the CDR3 DNA reads TGTGCCAGCAGCGGGACAGGGGCCCCCCAAGAGACCCAGTACTTC. Its translation is CASSGTGAPQETQYF.

Details on this clone: Its ends do not fully match the called genes, so a read error is possible. The chain recombines TRBV6-1 with TRBJ2-1; 7 bases match TRBD2. CDR3 length: 16 amino acids. CDR1 and CDR2 from the germline V gene are MNHNS and SASEGT. Here the CDR3 reads CASSEGTRGSHNEQFF. CDR3 coding DNA: TGTGCCAGCAGTGAAGGGACTAGAGGCTCCCACAATGAGCAGTTCTTC.

CDR3 protein: CASSLILGGPGTDTQYF. CDR3 DNA sequence: TGTGCCAGCAGCTTAATTTTAGGGGGCCCGGGCACAGATACGCAGTATTTT. V is TRBV11-3 and J is TRBJ2-3; 7 bases agree with TRBD1. CDR1 is SGHNT, CDR2 YENEEA, per germline. Trimming at V came to 2 bases and at J to 1 base, leaving 9 bases not matched to a gene. The CDR3 length is 17 residues.

V gene TRBV6-1 combines with J gene TRBJ1-2; tentative D call: TRBD1 (6 bases). The germline CDR1 and CDR2 sequences are MNHNS and SASEGT. The length of the CDR3 is 16 residues. Trimming removed 2 bases at V and 4 bases at J, with 17 bases between. CDR3 coding DNA: TGTGCCAGCAGTGAAACCATGGGGGGGCTCAGCTATGGCTACACCTTC. Encoded protein: CASSETMGGLSYGYTF.

The chain links TRBV4-1 to TRBJ2-1; D is ambiguous. The CDR3 has 15 amino acids. Trimming took off 0 bases at V and 3 bases at J, with 9 bases between the two ends. CDR1 and CDR2 (germline): MGHRA, YSYEKL. The chain's CDR3 is CASSQDPSLYNEQFF. DNA for the CDR3: TGCGCCAGCAGCCAAGATCCGAGTCTCTACAATGAGCAGTTCTTC.

This chain uses TRBV24-1 with TRBJ1-5; TRBD1 matches at 8 bases. Germline lookup yields CDR1 KGHDR and CDR2 SFDVKD. This CDR3 is 14 amino acids long. Unmatched junction bases numbered 7, after V lost 5 bases and J lost 8 bases. CDR3 DNA sequence: TGTGCCACCAGTGGCTCAGGGGGCCCGGAGCCCCAGCATTTT. This gives the protein CATSGSGGPEPQHF.

The chain recombines TRBV27 with TRBJ1-1; D may be TRBD1 (6 bases). The germline CDR1 and CDR2 sequences are MNHEY and SMNVEV (reference sequence). The CDR3 sequence is 15 residues long. Between the trimmed V and J ends, which lost 4 bases and 6 bases, there was a span of 18 bases. CDR3 in DNA: TGTGCCAGCAGTTGGGGACCTCAGGGGTACCCTGAAGCTTTCTTT. As protein: CASSWGPQGYPEAFF.

V usage is TRBV19 and J usage is TRBJ1-2; D call uncertain. There are 11 residues in the CDR3. Germline loops: CDR1 LNHDA, CDR2 SQIVND (reference sequence). Trimming cost V 7 bases and J 3 bases, with 6 bases left between them. The CDR3 region is CASISDYGYTF. The CDR3 nucleotides are TGTGCCAGTATCTCAGACTATGGCTACACCTTC.

The chain joins TRBV11-2 to TRBJ1-2, with a possible D match to TRBD1 (6 bases). Germline lookup yields CDR1 SGHAT and CDR2 FQNNGV. V gave up 5 bases and J gave up 7 bases, with 17 bases separating them. This CDR3 contains 14 residues. Written as DNA, the CDR3 is TGTGCCAGCAGCCAACTGGACAGTAAAAGTGGCTACACCTTC. It yields the protein CASSQLDSKSGYTF.

CDR3 sequence: CASSPAGATNEKLFF. Written as DNA, the CDR3 is TGTGCCAGCAGTCCCGCGGGGGCTACTAATGAAAAACTGTTTTTT. V is TRBV28 and J is TRBJ1-4, with D possibly being TRBD1 (6 bases). The ends were cut back, 5 bases at V and 2 bases at J, with 12 bases in the middle. Germline CDR1 and CDR2: MDHEN and SYDVKM. The CDR3 extends over 15 amino acids. Full variable domain (missing parts from reference TRBV28 and TRBJ1-4): DVKVTQSSRYLVKRTGEKVFLECVQDMDHENMFWYRQDPGLGLRLIYFSYDVKMKEKGDIPEGYSVSREKKERFSLILESASTNQTSMYLCASSPAGATNEKLFFGSGTQLSVL.

V is TRBV15 and J is TRBJ2-1; D not certain. The V gene lost 6 bases and the J gene lost 4 bases, with 13 bases spanning the gap. Germline CDR1 is LNHNV and CDR2 is YYDKDF (reference sequence). This CDR3 contains 14 residues. CDR3 amino acids: CATSRPPLYNEQFF. The CDR3 bases are TGTGCCACCAGTCGTCCCCCCTTATACAATGAGCAGTTCTTC.

In its sample, this clone was seen once. V usage is TRBV7-9 and J usage is TRBJ1-1, with D possibly matching TRBD1 (6 bases). Deletions cut 5 bases from V and 0 bases from J, with 13 bases between. The CDR3 extends over 15 amino acids. Germline V CDR1 and CDR2: SEHNR, FQNEAQ (reference sequence). The CDR3 loop reads CASSPAGTLNTEAFF. CDR3 sequence (DNA): TGTGCCAGCAGCCCAGCCGGGACACTGAACACTGAAGCTTTCTTT.

This chain connects TRBV27 to TRBJ1-1; tentative D call: TRBD1 (6 bases). CDR1 is MNHEY and CDR2 is SMNVEV in the germline V gene (reference sequence). CDR3 length equals 14 residues. V shed 6 bases and J shed 1 base, with 12 bases lying between them. The CDR3 region is CASRRDTRNTEAFF. DNA of the CDR3: TGTGCCAGCAGGAGGGACACGCGGAACACTGAAGCTTTCTTT.

This CDR3 is CSVVGRSNTEAFF. CDR3 coding DNA: TGCAGCGTTGTTGGCAGATCGAACACTGAAGCTTTCTTT. The gene calls are TRBV29-1 and TRBJ1-1; D not resolved. The CDR3 runs to 13 residues. Germline V gene data show CDR1 as SQVTM and CDR2 as ANQGSEA. The V and J ends lost 4 bases and 1 base respectively, with 10 bases between them. The full variable domain, in which reference TRBV29-1 and TRBJ1-1 provide the parts outside the CDR3, is SAVISQKPSRDICQRGTSLTIQCQVDSQVTMMFWYRQQPGQSLTLIATANQGSEATYESGFVIDKFPISRPNLTFSTLTVSNMSPEDSSIYLCSVVGRSNTEAFFGQGTRLTVV.

CDR3 in DNA: TGTGCCAGCAGTGAAGCGCCCAGCGGCATCTCCTACGAGCAGTACTTC. Translation: CASSEAPSGISYEQYF. V is TRBV2 and J is TRBJ2-7; tentatively, D is TRBD2 (5 bases). There are 16 residues in the CDR3. Germline V CDR1 and CDR2: SNHLY, FYNNEI. The V and J ends lost 0 bases and 0 bases respectively, with 12 bases between them.

V usage is TRBV28 and J usage is TRBJ2-7; D perhaps matches TRBD1 (5 bases). The V end lost 5 bases, the J end lost 2 bases, and 16 bases lay between the germline ends. This CDR3 is built from 15 residues. The germline gives CDR1 MDHEN, CDR2 SYDVKM. DNA for the CDR3: TGTGCCAGCAGTGAGTCTCAGGGTTTAACCTACGAGCAGTACTTC. As protein: CASSESQGLTYEQYF.

V usage is TRBV6-6 and J usage is TRBJ1-2, with D hard to call. V was clipped by 2 bases and J by 4 bases, with 8 bases between them. The CDR3 length is 13 residues. Germline-derived CDR1 and CDR2 are MNHNY and SVGAGI (reference sequence). DNA of the CDR3: TGTGCCAGCAGTTACGGAGCGGTCTATGGCTACACCTTC. Protein product: CASSYGAVYGYTF.

The gene calls are TRBV7-2 and TRBJ2-7; 7 bases match TRBD1. V lost 4 bases and J lost 6; bases outside the gene matches: 9. Germline assignment: CDR1 SGHTA and CDR2 FQGNSA. The CDR3 has 14 amino acids. The CDR3 loop reads CASSSQRDSAEQYF. CDR3 in DNA: TGTGCCAGCAGCTCACAGAGGGACAGTGCCGAGCAGTACTTC.

The J gene is TRBJ1-6, the V gene TRBV28; a weak D match, TRBD1 (5 bases). The V end lost 6 bases, the J end lost 6 bases, and 21 bases lay between the germline ends. The CDR3 runs to 17 residues. Per germline, CDR1 MDHEN and CDR2 SYDVKM. The chain's CDR3 is CASSPRGWGVSNSPLHF. The CDR3 nucleotides read TGTGCCAGCAGCCCGAGGGGTTGGGGGGTCTCTAATTCACCCCTCCACTTT.

The chain joins TRBV11-3 to TRBJ2-2, with unresolved D. The V and J ends lost 1 base and 0 bases respectively, with 3 bases between them. From germline, CDR1 is SGHNT and CDR2 YENEEA. This CDR3 region has 14 residues. The CDR3 nucleotides are TGTGCCAGCAGCTTAGCCTCGAACACCGGGGAGCTGTTTTTT. It specifies CASSLASNTGELFF.

The chain recombines TRBV11-2 with TRBJ2-6; D remains ambiguous. V was shortened by 0 bases and J by 0 bases, with 9 bases between the two germline ends. CDR1 is SGHAT, CDR2 FQNNGV, per germline. This CDR3 comprises 17 residues. CDR3: CASSLESQASGANVLTF. The CDR3 DNA is TGTGCCAGCAGCTTAGAGTCCCAAGCCTCTGGGGCCAACGTCCTGACTTTC.

The rearrangement uses TRBV15 and TRBJ1-5; perhaps TRBD1 as D (6 bases). The CDR3 extends over 15 amino acids. Germline CDR1 reads LNHNV; CDR2 reads YYDKDF (reference sequence). Trimming stripped 1 base from V and 4 bases from J, with 11 bases between. CDR3 loop: CATSRAGVPNQPQHF. CDR3 DNA sequence: TGTGCCACCAGCAGAGCAGGGGTGCCAAATCAGCCCCAGCATTTT.

V is TRBV4-1 and J is TRBJ1-4; D gene ambiguous. The CDR3 covers 17 residues. Germline loops: CDR1 MGHRA, CDR2 YSYEKL. V lost 1 base, J lost 1 base, and 13 bases lay in between. CDR3 coding DNA: TGCGCCAGCAGCCAAGTAAAGATCTCGAGAACTAATGAAAAACTGTTTTTT. Translating it yields CASSQVKISRTNEKLFF.

This rearrangement joins TRBV29-1 to TRBJ1-3; a weak D match, TRBD1 (6 bases). The CDR3 totals 14 residues. The V gene's germline CDR1 is SQVTM and CDR2 ANQGSEA. Trimming removed 7 bases from V and 1 base from J, with 14 bases in between. CDR3 region: CSAEFRGSGNTIYF. CDR3 bases: TGCAGCGCGGAGTTCAGGGGATCTGGAAACACCATATATTTT.